This T cell receptor (beta chain) was recovered during a study of T cells after yellow fever vaccination. MiXCR, run by TCRdb on the 5' RACE reads, gives a single entry per CDR3 protein. Of hundreds of thousands of distinct CDR3 sequences in the sample, roughly 8.7% are singletons; the top ten hold about 3.7%. Findings and limits, study-wide: Although most clonotypes did not, a small share appeared in both CD4 and CD8 compartments. A large majority of primary-vaccination clones showed up again after the booster (around 96% CD4, around 85% CD8).

Germline CDR1 reads KGHSH; CDR2 reads LQKENI. Trimming took off 6 bases at V and 0 bases at J, with 11 bases between the two ends. There are 15 residues in the CDR3. Comments on this clonotype: What it binds is not known.

The source material was CD4+ T cells sorted from PBMCs, sampled 5 days after the yellow fever booster vaccination. The rearrangement joins TRBV18 to TRBJ2-2; the D gene is possibly TRBD1 (6 bases). This receptor was obtained from a man between 18 and 35 years old who received the YFV17D yellow fever vaccine. The CDR3: CASSQGQTNTGELFF. CDR3 sequence (DNA): TGTGCCAGCTCGCAAGGACAGACGAACACCGGGGAGCTGTTTTTT.